The 5 T cell receptor beta chains below were found in one sample sequenced in a study of shared clonotypes between healthy human individuals. Sequencing used immunoSEQ multiplex PCR; TCRdb keeps in-frame clones, though not all of them. The repertoire holds millions of clones, with 85% to 95% as singletons. The sequenced sample was naive CD4+ T cells sorted from blood. Sample subset: CD45RA+ positively selected. These receptors were taken from a man aged 18 to 30 in good health.

V gene TRBV6-5 combines with J gene TRBJ1-5; the D is unclear. Trimming shortened V by 5 bases and J by 6 bases, and 11 bases separated the two germline ends. This CDR3 has 13 amino acids. The germline CDR1 and CDR2 sequences are MNHEY and SVGAGI. This CDR3 is CASSLTNSQPQHF. The CDR3 coding sequence is TGTGCCAGCAGTCTGACCAACAGTCAGCCCCAGCATTTT.

J is TRBJ2-7 and V is TRBV7-2, with 12 bases aligning to TRBD2. V was pared by 5 bases and J by 6 bases, with 5 bases of the junction left unmatched. The CDR3 length is 14 residues. CDR1 SGHTA and CDR2 FQGNSA come from the germline V gene. The CDR3 DNA reads TGTGCCAGCAGCCAAACTAGCGGGAGGTCCGAGCAGTACTTC. Translation: CASSQTSGRSEQYF. The whole variable domain, remainder taken from reference TRBV7-2 and TRBJ2-7, is GAGVSQSPSNKVTEKGKDVELRCDPISGHTALYWYRQSLGQGLEFLIYFQGNSAPDKSGLPSDRFSAERTGGSVSTLTIQRTQQEDSAVYLCASSQTSGRSEQYFGPGTRLTVT.

This clone was detected a few times. The chain recombines TRBV28 with TRBJ1-5; D may be TRBD1 (5 bases). This CDR3 spans 12 amino acids. Per the germline V gene, CDR1 is MDHEN and CDR2 is SYDVKM. Trimming cost V 8 bases and J 7 bases, with 12 bases left between them. CDR3 residues: CASGGVRQPQHF. Here the CDR3 DNA reads TGTGCCAGCGGAGGGGTTAGGCAGCCCCAGCATTTT.

This clone appeared a few times. This chain joins TRBV11-2 and TRBJ2-7; maybe TRBD1 (5 bases). Germline values: CDR1 SGHAT, CDR2 FQNNGV. Trimming pared 1 base from V and 6 bases from J, leaving 16 bases between. CDR3 size: 15 residues. CDR3 DNA sequence: TGTGCCAGCAGCTTAGGGCTGGGGCTTCCCGGCGAGCAGTACTTC. This sequence encodes CASSLGLGLPGEQYF.

The chain has TRBV9 and TRBJ1-2, with D possibly matching TRBD1 (5 bases). CDR3 length: 15 residues. V was clipped by 0 bases and J by 7 bases, with 16 bases between them. Germline CDR1 SGDLS, CDR2 YYNGEE. The CDR3 region is CASSVDDRGRSGYTF. CDR3 coding DNA: TGTGCCAGCAGCGTAGATGACAGAGGGCGTAGTGGCTACACCTTC.